This T cell receptor (beta chain) was documented in a study of T cell repertoires in cytomegalovirus infection. Points from the study as a whole: Totalled public TCR beta family frequency picked out people who carried CMV plus the relevant HLA.

Each CDR3 protein is one row after TCRdb ran MiXCR on the reads. The profile shows almost 550,000 distinct CDR3 sequences, more than 15% of them singletons. This clonotype was detected many times. The antigen is not known. V was trimmed by 0 bases and J by 5 bases, leaving 14 bases between them. Germline assignment: CDR1 MGHRA and CDR2 YSYEKL. The length of the CDR3 is 16 residues. The chain couples TRBV4-1 to TRBJ1-5, with D uncertain. The sequence was collected from a human donor in good health (CMV status not recorded). Some clones in this sample may be carry-over from other donors' samples. Sequencing was done on a sample of CD8+ T cells from PBMCs. CDR3 loop: CASSQDGPSRDQPQHF. CDR3 DNA: TGCGCCAGCAGCCAAGATGGTCCTTCGAGGGATCAGCCCCAGCATTTT.